The entry below describes one TCR beta chain. TCRdb keeps only in-frame clones here, not all; method: immunoSEQ multiplex PCR. This sample carries a few million clones, approximately 93% of them seen once, and the ten largest clones take 0.35% to 0.5%. The CDR3 extends over 14 amino acids. The germline CDR1 and CDR2 sequences are MDHEN and SYDVKM. J was trimmed by 4 bases and V by 2 bases; bases with no gene match: 4. These data are taken from a study of shared clonotypes between healthy human individuals. The V gene is TRBV28, the J gene TRBJ1-1, with TRBD1 matching over 7 bases. The TCR was taken from a man aged 18 to 29 in good health. Some clones in this sample may be carry-over from other donors' samples. The specimen was naive CD4+ T cells from PBMCs. The subset: CD45RA+ positively selected. CDR3 protein: CASSLVRGITEAFF. CDR3 coding DNA: TGTGCCAGCAGTTTAGTCAGGGGGATCACTGAAGCTTTCTTT.